The clone carrying this T cell receptor beta chain was seen repeatedly, ten times or more. TRAV- and TRBV-specific primers primed first-strand cDNA, covering alpha and beta chains. A constant-region primer paired with the V-primer adapter amplified TCRs over approximately 18 PCR cycles. TCRdb re-called the reads through MiXCR, storing one row per CDR3 protein. This table holds roughly 60,000 distinct CDR3 sequences, under 30% found once. The sample comes from a study of low-dose radiotherapy and immunotherapy resistance in tumors. Time point given: before trial treatment. This clonotype was sampled from a male donor with prostate cancer. Sequencing used PBMCs, obtained before treatment.

The CDR3 reads CASSPGTVNTEAFF. In DNA, the CDR3 is TGTGCCAGCAGCCCCGGGACGGTGAACACTGAAGCTTTCTTT. The chain combines TRBV7-8 with TRBJ1-1; D is perhaps TRBD1 (5 bases). The CDR3 is 14 amino acids. Between the trimmed V and J ends, which lost 5 bases and 0 bases, there was a span of 10 bases. Germline assignment: CDR1 SGHVS and CDR2 FQNEAQ.